This entry is about one T cell receptor (beta chain). Its target antigen remains unknown. One base away there is no much larger clone; base qualities are not given. Measured from the cysteine to the phenylalanine, the CDR3 is 15 residues long. Only the CDR3 region is kept as DNA, spanning 45 bases read in frame from base 1. Trimming removed 2 bases from V and 8 bases from J, leaving 15 bases between the germline ends. The germline V gene specifies LGHNA as CDR1 and YSLEER as CDR2. This record belongs to a study of shared clonotypes between healthy human individuals (dated by TCRdb to the early 2020s). Regarding the study in general: The cohort included three men and two women between 18 and 49 years of age. For each donor, three plates each were used for CD4 naive and CD4 memory, two plates were used for CD8 naive, and one plate was used for CD8 memory. To estimate repertoire size and how much clonotypes are shared between individuals, the study performed deep sequencing of blood TCR repertoires from a few healthy adults. To increase sequencing depth and limit assay-specific biases, different laboratories used diverse techniques to prepare libraries and sequence TCR repertoires. Each donor's leukapheresis produced roughly between roughly 0.85 and 9 billion PBMCs.

Findings and caveats that apply to the study as a whole: Clonotypes shared by all four sorted-subset donors showed higher generation probabilities than non-shared clonotypes. Naive subsets generally had larger estimated clonotype richness than memory subsets. Only blood was sampled, and tissue TCR repertoires likely differ from those in blood. Incomplete sequencing was indicated by rarefaction of sorted-subset datasets, despite the large sequencing depth. Because the study included a small number of donors, the genetic and exposure-history diversity represented was limited. When four donors were compared, the shared fraction of clonotypes was 5% to 6.5% for naive CD4, more than 3% for naive CD8, 2% to 2.5% for memory CD4, and 0.35% to 0.4% for memory CD8. Pairwise subsampling indicated that sequencing depth was expected to affect the degree of clonotype sharing among donors.

TCR CDR3 regions were amplified from genomic DNA by multiplex PCR using the deep immunoSEQ assay. Extracted genomic DNA from each cell subset was spread evenly across all wells of several immunoSEQ 96-well plates, with each plate serving as a replicate. Each replicate PCR for sorted subsets received around 200 ng genomic DNA, equal to some 32,000 T cell genomes. Purified libraries were quantified with a Qubit 3.0 fluorometer, sized on a Bioanalyzer 2100, and re-quantified with the KAPA Library Quantification kit. A separate single-read 150-cycle Illumina NextSeq 550 flow cell was used to sequence each immunoSEQ 96-well plate. In the source study's methods: The immunoSEQ output contained only junctional sequences without quality scores, so filtering could not match that applied to full-length reads. To assign V/J genes and CDR3, sequences were annotated using PyIR, a Python wrapper for IgBLAST v1.9, with IMGT germline references. Any read was removed if the V/J assignment was weak (E-value above 1e-6), the CDR3 was missing, or the read contained stop codons, out-of-frame junctions, or ambiguous translated residues. V3J clonotypes were defined by identical inferred V gene, J gene, and CDR3 amino acid sequence. The percentage overlap between two repertoires was calculated by dividing the number of shared unique clonotypes by the size of the smaller repertoire. Repertoire richness was assessed with RTK rarefaction, the Chao1 estimator, and Recon v2.1 estimates of unobserved clonotypes. Generation probabilities were computed with OLGA for all TCRbeta clonotypes obtained by the gDNA method from several donors. TCRdb retrieved this table from immuneACCESS and kept in-frame rearrangements only. Not all clones are present; in checked studies, unresolved V genes account for under half, and no reason is known for the remainder. V and J calls and clone size follow that table, whereas D and trimming were derived from the DNA. The sample includes almost 700,000 clones, with about 91% observed a single time. The ten most abundant clones make up 20% to 25% of the sample.

CD8 naive samples consisted of CD45RO-negative cells that were positively selected for CCR7, yielding a CD45RA+CCR7+ population without TemRA cells. The donors were healthy, HIV-negative adults who had no recently reported acute infections or vaccinations. Every donor was a Caucasian adult residing in Nashville, Tennessee, USA. Blood was collected by leukapheresis, and PBMCs were isolated by Ficoll-Histopaque density gradient centrifugation and then cryopreserved in liquid nitrogen vapor phase. Analytical flow cytometry was used to check the purity and quantity of every magnetically sorted T cell population. Genomic DNA was isolated from every sorted fraction and measured by UV absorbance on a Nanodrop 2000c.

The sample taken for sequencing was naive CD8+ T cells sorted from blood. In the paper's terms, the cell subset or site label means: CD45RA+CCR7+. The rearrangement combines TRBV4-3 with TRBJ1-4; possibly the D gene is TRBD1, per 5 matching bases. The sequence derives from a man aged 30 to 39 in good health. The bases are TGCGCCAGCAGCCAACGGGACTCAATACGGGAAAAACTGTTTTTT. This sequence encodes CASSQRDSIREKLFF.